Shown below are 29 T cell receptor beta chains from a single sample sequenced in a study of shared clonotypes between healthy human individuals. Only in-frame clones appear in the TCRdb table, and some are missing; sequencing was by immunoSEQ multiplex PCR. Seen here are fewer than 850,000 clones, 90% observed once, and the top ten hold 30% to 35%. Specimen: memory CD8+ T cells from PBMCs. The subset was: CD45RO+ cells pooled with CCR7-negative TemRA cells. The origin of the receptors is a man younger than 35 in good health. Some clones in this sample may be carry-over from other donors' samples.

This clone has a single count. V usage is TRBV10-1 and J usage is TRBJ2-1, with TRBD2 identical over 9 bases. Looked up from germline, CDR1 is WNHNN and CDR2 is SYGVQD (reference sequence). Losses at the gene ends were 1 base for V and 13 bases for J; bases not matched to a gene: 14. This CDR3 is 16 amino acids long. CDR3 DNA: TGCGCCAGCAGTGAGTTTGCTAGCGGGGAACGGGGACCCCAGTTCTTC. Residues: CASSEFASGERGPQFF.

The chain recombines TRBV13 with TRBJ2-3; D uncertain. The CDR3 has 12 residues. With 2 bases removed from V and 5 bases from J, the gap between germline ends came to 5 bases. Per the germline V gene, CDR1 is PRHDT and CDR2 is FYEKMQ (reference sequence). The CDR3 protein is CASSLRRDTQYF. Written as DNA, the CDR3 is TGTGCCAGCAGCTTACGGAGAGATACGCAGTATTTT.

This clone was seen a single time. The gene calls are TRBV9 and TRBJ2-7, with D unclear. This CDR3 comprises 14 residues. Germline V gene sequence: CDR1 SGDLS, CDR2 YYNGEE. V lost 0 bases and J lost 2, with 9 bases in between. The CDR3 is CASSVGRSTYEQYF. The CDR3 coding sequence is TGTGCCAGCAGCGTAGGTCGGTCAACCTACGAGCAGTACTTC. The whole variable domain, remainder taken from reference TRBV9 and TRBJ2-7, is DSGVTQTPKHLITATGQRVTLRCSPRSGDLSVYWYQQSLDQGLQFLIQYYNGEERAKGNILERFSAQQFPDLHSELNLSSLELGDSALYFCASSVGRSTYEQYFGPGTRLTVT.

The V and J genes are TRBV7-9 and TRBJ2-2, with D possibly being TRBD2 (6 bases). Trimming shortened V by 3 bases and J by 2 bases, and 10 bases separated the two germline ends. The CDR3 contains 15 residues. The germline gives CDR1 SEHNR, CDR2 FQNEAQ (reference sequence). The CDR3 DNA sequence: TGTGCCAGCAGCTTTTGGGGGGTAAACACCGGGGAGCTGTTTTTT. Translating gives CASSFWGVNTGELFF. Filled out from reference TRBV7-9 and TRBJ2-2, the complete variable domain reads DTGVSQNPRHKITKRGQNVTFRCDPISEHNRLYWYRQTLGQGPEFLTYFQNEAQLEKSRLLSDRFSAERPKGSFSTLEIQRTEQGDSAMYLCASSFWGVNTGELFFGEGSRLTVL.

The rearrangement uses TRBV19 and TRBJ1-2; 7 nucleotides line up with TRBD1. This CDR3 contains 17 residues. Germline V gene lookup returns CDR1 LNHDA and CDR2 SQIVND (reference sequence). Trimming took 4 bases from V and 6 from J; bases not matched to a gene: 17. The CDR3 nucleotides are TGTGCCAGTAGTACCTGGGAGGACAGGAAGAAAGCAAATGGCTACACCTTC. Amino acids: CASSTWEDRKKANGYTF.

This clone appeared once. This rearrangement joins TRBV28 to TRBJ1-5; maybe TRBD1 (6 bases). CDR1 is MDHEN, CDR2 SYDVKM, per germline. The CDR3 is made up of 17 amino acids. Trimming pared 3 bases from V and 1 base from J, leaving 16 bases between. This chain's CDR3 is CASSLNRVSGSNQPQHF. CDR3 DNA: TGTGCCAGCAGTTTGAACAGGGTTTCGGGAAGCAATCAGCCCCAGCATTTT.

The chain couples TRBV19 to TRBJ2-1; maybe TRBD1 (6 bases). Germline V gene data show CDR1 as LNHDA and CDR2 as SQIVND (reference sequence). The CDR3 extends over 15 amino acids. The germline V and J ends were trimmed by 0 bases and 0 bases, with 6 bases remaining between them. The DNA of the CDR3 is TGTGCCAGTAGTATAGAAGGGGGCTCCTACAATGAGCAGTTCTTC. Protein product: CASSIEGGSYNEQFF.

The gene calls are TRBV7-6 and TRBJ2-3, with a weak D call TRBD1 (6 bases). The V gene lost 4 bases and the J gene lost 1 base, with 15 bases spanning the gap. The V gene's germline CDR1 is SGHVS and CDR2 FNYEAQ. The CDR3 loop spans 16 amino acids. CDR3 DNA: TGTGCCAGCAGCTCGAGTGGGGGCTATGGCACAGATACGCAGTATTTT. It yields the protein CASSSSGGYGTDTQYF.

The chain couples TRBV7-9 to TRBJ2-7; 10 bases fit TRBD2. The CDR3 is made up of 15 amino acids. Germline loops: CDR1 SEHNR, CDR2 FQNEAQ (reference sequence). V shed 2 bases, J shed 3 bases, and the junction held 4 bases outside the gene matches. CDR3 amino acids: CASSLTSGVIYEQYF. CDR3 coding DNA: TGTGCCAGCAGCTTAACTAGCGGGGTTATCTACGAGCAGTACTTC.

The rearrangement links TRBV5-1 to TRBJ2-1, with D perhaps assigned TRBD1 or TRBD2 (5 bases each). With 4 bases removed from V and 15 bases from J, the gap between germline ends came to 17 bases. Germline assignment: CDR1 SGHRS and CDR2 YFSETQ. The CDR3 length is 12 residues. CDR3 bases: TGCGCCAGCAGCACAGGACTCACAGTGTGGTTCTTC. Translating gives CASSTGLTVWFF.

The chain has TRBV4-1 and TRBJ1-1; D unresolved. This CDR3 comprises 15 residues. From germline, CDR1 is MGHRA and CDR2 YSYEKL. Trimming removed 1 base at V and 3 bases at J, with 12 bases between. The CDR3 sequence: CASSQGWALDTEAFF. CDR3 nucleotide sequence: TGCGCCAGCAGCCAAGGTTGGGCATTGGACACTGAAGCTTTCTTT.

To note about this clone: A much larger clonotype is one base distant, so this may be a read error. At the DNA level, this CDR3 is encoded by other sequences in the same sample as well. The chain joins TRBV9 to TRBJ2-3; 9 positions agree with TRBD2. Germline V lookup: CDR1 SGDLS, CDR2 YYNGEE. The V and J ends lost 3 bases and 2 bases, in that order; junction bases with no gene match: 7. The CDR3 extends over 16 amino acids. The CDR3 sequence: CASSGGTSGLTDTQYF. The CDR3 coding sequence is TGTGCCAGCAGCGGAGGAACTAGCGGGCTCACAGATACGCAGTATTTT.

This sequence joins TRBV7-9 and TRBJ1-4; D is undetermined. Germline CDR1 reads SEHNR; CDR2 reads FQNEAQ (reference sequence). Trimming cost V 5 bases and J 7 bases, with 8 bases left between them. The CDR3 sequence is 12 residues long. For the CDR3, the DNA is TGTGCCAGCAGCCAAAAAACTGAAAAACTGTTTTTT. Its protein product is CASSQKTEKLFF.

This rearrangement joins TRBV19 to TRBJ2-5, with D tentatively TRBD2 (5 bases). V was pared by 1 base and J by 4 bases, with 10 bases between. The CDR3 sequence is 14 residues long. Germline CDR1 is LNHDA and CDR2 is SQIVND (reference sequence). CDR3 nucleotide sequence: TGTGCCAGTAGTATAGCCGGGGTATCAGAGACCCAGTACTTC. This gives the protein CASSIAGVSETQYF.

Here the CDR3 reads CSVDGQGDLQGNIQYF. The DNA of the CDR3 is TGCAGCGTAGATGGACAGGGTGACCTTCAGGGAAACATTCAGTACTTC. This chain joins TRBV29-1 and TRBJ2-4; 8 bases are shared with TRBD1. J was trimmed by 6 bases and V by 6 bases; bases with no gene match: 16. Per germline, CDR1 SQVTM and CDR2 ANQGSEA. There are 16 residues in the CDR3.

V is TRBV11-3 and J is TRBJ2-1; D not certain. V was cut by 1 base and J by 9 bases, with 13 bases left in between. The CDR3 has 14 residues. Germline lookup yields CDR1 SGHNT and CDR2 YENEEA. The CDR3 nucleotides read TGTGCCAGCAGCTTAGCTCAGCGACAAGCTGAGCAGTTCTTC. Encoded protein: CASSLAQRQAEQFF. Drawing the rest from reference TRBV11-3 and TRBJ2-1, the complete variable domain is EAGVVQSPRYKIIEKKQPVAFWCNPISGHNTLYWYLQNLGQGPELLIRYENEEAVDDSQLPKDRFSAERLKGVDSTLKIQPAELGDSAVYLCASSLAQRQAEQFFGPGTRLTVL.

The V and J genes are TRBV18 and TRBJ2-7; D gene unclear. The CDR3 runs 12 residues. CDR1 and CDR2 (germline): KGHSH, LQKENI. V dropped 2 bases and J dropped 3 bases, with 5 bases sitting between them. The DNA of the CDR3 is TGTGCCAGCTCACCAGCGGACTACGAGCAGTACTTC. Amino acid sequence: CASSPADYEQYF.

The rearrangement uses TRBV5-8 and TRBJ2-1; D may correspond to TRBD1 or TRBD2 (5 bases each). This CDR3 is 15 amino acids long. V was cut by 3 bases and J by 4 bases, with 14 bases left in between. Germline CDR1 reads SGHTS; CDR2 reads YDEGEE. CDR3 in DNA: TGTGCCAGCAGCTCGTGGGGGACCACATACAATGAGCAGTTCTTC. The encoded protein is CASSSWGTTYNEQFF.

J is TRBJ2-2 and V is TRBV4-1, with D perhaps matching TRBD1 (6 bases). This CDR3 region has 15 residues. Between the trimmed V and J ends, which lost 2 bases and 4 bases, there was a span of 11 bases. The germline V gene encodes CDR1 MGHRA and CDR2 YSYEKL. The CDR3 DNA reads as TGCGCCAGCAGCCAAAAACAGGGTTCCACCGGGGAGCTGTTTTTT. Residues: CASSQKQGSTGELFF.

V is TRBV9 and J is TRBJ1-2, with 9 nucleotides matching TRBD1. The CDR3 length is 16 residues. V lost 3 bases and J lost 2; bases outside the gene matches: 8. Germline V gives CDR1 SGDLS, CDR2 YYNGEE. CDR3 in amino acids: CASSANPGTGNYGYTF. In DNA, the CDR3 is TGTGCCAGCAGCGCAAATCCCGGGACAGGGAACTATGGCTACACCTTC.

The gene calls are TRBV5-8 and TRBJ2-2; D unresolved. This CDR3 is 10 amino acids long. Germline values: CDR1 SGHTS, CDR2 YDEGEE. The V end was cut by 3 bases, the J end by 8 bases, with 2 bases between. CDR3 sequence (DNA): TGTGCCAGCAGCTGGGGGGAGCTGTTTTTT. Its translation is CASSWGELFF.

This clone was detected only once. The chain joins TRBV13 to TRBJ2-1, with TRBD1 matching 9 bases. The CDR3 is 14 residues long. The ends lost 5 bases at V and 9 bases at J; junction bases unmatched: 8. Germline V lookup: CDR1 PRHDT, CDR2 FYEKMQ (reference sequence). The CDR3 coding sequence is TGTGCCAGCAGCCCGAGACAGGGGGGAGGTGAGCAGTTCTTC. This codes for CASSPRQGGGEQFF.

V and J are TRBV5-1 and TRBJ1-2; D uncertain. Germline values: CDR1 SGHRS, CDR2 YFSETQ. CDR3 length: 14 residues. Trimming shortened V by 3 bases and J by 0 bases, and 9 bases separated the two germline ends. The CDR3 here is CASSSMIANYGYTF. For the CDR3, the DNA is TGCGCCAGCAGCTCTATGATAGCTAACTATGGCTACACCTTC.

The V call is TRBV27, the J call TRBJ2-5; D may match TRBD1 or TRBD2 (5 bases each). The CDR3 consists of 16 residues. V lost 6 bases, J lost 3 bases, and 20 bases lay in between. Germline V lookup: CDR1 MNHEY, CDR2 SMNVEV (reference sequence). DNA for the CDR3: TGTGCCAGCAGAGTCCACGGCAGGGAGAGGGAAGAGACCCAGTACTTC. Its protein is CASRVHGREREETQYF.

The genes are TRBV7-9 and TRBJ2-5, with 7 nucleotides matching TRBD2. J was trimmed by 5 bases and V by 5 bases; bases with no gene match: 8. CDR1 and CDR2 (germline): SEHNR, FQNEAQ (reference sequence). This CDR3 has 14 residues. CDR3 loop: CASSDGLDPETQYF. The DNA of the CDR3 is TGTGCCAGCAGCGACGGACTAGACCCCGAGACCCAGTACTTC.

The genes are TRBV7-9 and TRBJ2-2; 7 bases fit TRBD1. This CDR3 has 18 amino acids. The V and J ends lost 1 base and 3 bases, in that order; junction bases with no gene match: 11. CDR1 and CDR2 (germline): SEHNR, FQNEAQ (reference sequence). The CDR3 reads CASSLGRPRTGYTGELFF. DNA for the CDR3: TGTGCCAGCAGCTTAGGAAGACCGAGGACAGGTTACACCGGGGAGCTGTTTTTT.

This sequence joins TRBV1 and TRBJ2-7; the table names TRBD2, a call not compared with the DNA. TRBV1 is a listed pseudogene. CDR3 length: 15 residues. CDR3 DNA sequence: TGCACCAGCAGCCCTGCGGGGCTAGCGGGAGACGAGCAGTACTTC. This encodes CTSSPAGLAGDEQYF.

This clone came up once. The chain employs TRBV10-3 and TRBJ2-1; 12 bases match TRBD2. This CDR3 is 14 amino acids long. The V gene's germline CDR1 is ENHRY and CDR2 SYGVKD. Losses at the gene ends were 7 bases for V and 11 bases for J; bases not matched to a gene: 9. The CDR3 region is CAIMRLAGDDQQFF. CDR3 nucleotides: TGTGCCATCATGAGACTAGCGGGAGACGATCAGCAGTTCTTC.

CDR3 sequence: CASSPRTENTEAFF. The CDR3 DNA follows: TGTGCCAGCAGCCCTCGGACAGAGAACACTGAAGCTTTCTTT. This sequence joins TRBV7-9 and TRBJ1-1, with a possible D match to TRBD1 (6 bases). Trimming cost V 5 bases and J 1 base, with 11 bases left between them. CDR3 length: 14 amino acids. Germline loops: CDR1 SEHNR, CDR2 FQNEAQ (reference sequence).